Listed below are T cell receptor beta chains from one sample, sequenced in a study of regulatory T cells in long-lasting Graves disease. Using its own MiXCR run on the multiplex PCR reads, TCRdb lists one record per CDR3 protein. The sample records just over 600,000 distinct CDR3 sequences, 15% to 20% being singletons. The data were also submitted as part of a second study, on T cells in Graves' hyperthyroidism and ophthalmopathy.

The sample consisted of peripheral blood mononuclear cells (PBMCs), taken at new diagnosis, from a patient treated with antithyroid drugs. These receptor sequences come from a woman aged 25-40 years with Graves disease. CDR3s include the opening cysteine and the closing phenylalanine or tryptophan. Fields, in order: D gene, J gene, clone size, V gene, CDR3 DNA, CDR3 protein. D genes are given only for firm matches. Rows give clone size only sometimes, using once, few, many, or a class for an expanded clone.

d_gene: -
j_gene: TRBJ2-1
abundance: -
v_gene: TRBV7-9
CDR3nt: TGTGCCAGCACCCGAGGCTACAATGAGCAGTTCTTC
CDR3aa: CASTRGYNEQFF

d_gene: -
j_gene: TRBJ1-4
abundance: -
v_gene: TRBV27
CDR3nt: TGTGCCAGCAGTTTATCGCCTGCGACCGAAAAACTGTTTTTT
CDR3aa: CASSLSPATEKLFF

d_gene: -
j_gene: TRBJ2-7
abundance: -
v_gene: TRBV4-1
CDR3nt: TGCGCCAGCAGCCAAGAAGATAGATCCCGAATCGAGCAGTACTTC
CDR3aa: CASSQEDRSRIEQYF

d_gene: -
j_gene: TRBJ1-1
abundance: many
v_gene: TRBV7-9
CDR3nt: TGTGCCAGCAGCACAGGTCGTAACACTGAAGCTTTCTTT
CDR3aa: CASSTGRNTEAFF

d_gene: TRBD2
j_gene: TRBJ2-2
abundance: many
v_gene: TRBV28
CDR3nt: TGTGCCAGCAGAACCCGGCCGGGACTAGCGGGGGGAACGAACACCGGGGAGCTGTTTTTT
CDR3aa: CASRTRPGLAGGTNTGELFF

d_gene: -
j_gene: TRBJ1-4
abundance: -
v_gene: TRBV24-1
CDR3nt: TGTGCCACCAGTAACAGGATGAGTGAAAAACTGTTTTTT
CDR3aa: CATSNRMSEKLFF

d_gene: TRBD2
j_gene: TRBJ2-3
abundance: -
v_gene: TRBV14
CDR3nt: TGTGCCAGCAGCCTGCCTAGCGGGTCTAGTACAGATACGCAGTATTTT
CDR3aa: CASSLPSGSSTDTQYF

d_gene: -
j_gene: TRBJ2-3
abundance: few
v_gene: TRBV28
CDR3nt: TGTGCCAGCAGAGACCGGGACTCCCGGATCCCTGATACGCAGTATTTT
CDR3aa: CASRDRDSRIPDTQYF

d_gene: -
j_gene: TRBJ2-6
abundance: few
v_gene: TRBV19
CDR3nt: TGTGCCAGTAGTATGGGCCAGAAGGTCGACCTATCTGGGGCCAACGTCCTGACTTTC
CDR3aa: CASSMGQKVDLSGANVLTF

d_gene: -
j_gene: TRBJ2-7
abundance: -
v_gene: TRBV27
CDR3nt: TGTGCCAGCAGTCGTCGACAGTATTACGAGCAGTACTTC
CDR3aa: CASSRRQYYEQYF

d_gene: TRBD1
j_gene: TRBJ2-7
abundance: -
v_gene: TRBV15
CDR3nt: TGTGCCACCAGCCGGGGTGGACAGGGGGTCTACGAGCAGTACTTC
CDR3aa: CATSRGGQGVYEQYF

d_gene: TRBD2
j_gene: TRBJ2-1
abundance: -
v_gene: TRBV30
CDR3nt: TGTGCCTGGAGTGCTCGGACTAGAGGGTACAATGAGCAGTTCTTC
CDR3aa: CAWSARTRGYNEQFF

d_gene: TRBD1
j_gene: TRBJ2-7
abundance: few
v_gene: TRBV20-1
CDR3nt: TGCAGTGCTCCGAGGACAGGGGAACACGAGCAGTACTTC
CDR3aa: CSAPRTGEHEQYF

d_gene: -
j_gene: TRBJ1-5
abundance: -
v_gene: TRBV20-1
CDR3nt: TGCAGTGCTCAGGACATTAGCAATCAGCCCCAGCATTTT
CDR3aa: CSAQDISNQPQHF

d_gene: -
j_gene: TRBJ2-5
abundance: -
v_gene: TRBV20-1
CDR3nt: TGCAGTGCCCGAGGAGGCAGGGGCGGCAAGACCCAGTACTTC
CDR3aa: CSARGGRGGKTQYF